The 2 T cell receptor beta chains given below trace back to one sample, sequenced in a study of CD8 T cells in ankylosing spondylitis (dated by TCRdb to 2016 to 2017). The paper's findings and limits, for the study overall: Blood from ankylosing spondylitis patients appeared to be characterized by a TCR beta motif composed of roughly eight highly homologous amino acid variants.

The receptor library was made with 5' RACE. The listed sequencing device is Illumina HiSeq 2500. Clones were called with MiXCR by TCRdb after fastp trimmed the public reads at Q25, and only in-frame beta chains were retained. Duplicate CDR3 protein sequences are folded into a single record with the most common DNA and genes. Present in this sample are just under 550,000 distinct CDR3 sequences, more than 9.5% of which were seen just once. In total, the top ten clones hold 6.8% of the sample. Antigens of these TCRs are unknown. The sequenced sample consisted of blood, either unsorted or a sorted T cell fraction (not recorded which). Source of these receptors: a male donor with ankylosing spondylitis.

This clonotype came up a few times. J is TRBJ2-7 and V is TRBV27; tentatively, D is TRBD1 (5 bases). The V end lost 5 bases, the J end lost 0 bases, and 11 bases lay between the germline ends. Per the germline V gene, CDR1 is MNHEY and CDR2 is SMNVEV (reference sequence). The length of the CDR3 is 14 residues. The CDR3 nucleotides are TGTGCCAGCAGTAAGACAGAGAACTCCTACGAGCAGTACTTC. It specifies CASSKTENSYEQYF.

A few counts support this clonotype. V is TRBV20-1 and J is TRBJ2-4; D remains unclear. Germline CDR1 and CDR2: DFQATT and SNEGSKA (reference sequence). This CDR3 has 13 residues. The V end lost 1 base, the J end lost 1 base, and 5 bases lay between the germline ends. The CDR3 coding sequence is TGCAGTGCTAGAGTGCTGGCCAAAAACATTCAGTACTTC. Amino acid sequence: CSARVLAKNIQYF.